This T cell receptor beta chain was sequenced in a study of T cells expressing NK-cell markers. For the study at large: Of eight sequenced donors, seven were HCMV-seropositive and one HCMV-seronegative.

Reprocessing the 5' RACE reads, TCRdb reports a single entry for every CDR3 protein and omits DNA. Recorded for this sample: about 32,000 distinct CDR3 sequences. This CDR3 comprises 16 residues. The germline gives CDR1 DFQATT, CDR2 SNEGSKA (reference sequence). This rearrangement joins TRBV20-1 to TRBJ2-7; TCRdb calls TRBD1, which cannot be checked without DNA. This clonotype was obtained from a woman between 18 and 69 years old in good health. Sequencing was performed on blood T cells: a sorted CD56 or NKG2C T cell subset, CD4+ or CD8+ T cells, or bulk PBMC T cells (not recorded which). CDR3 sequence reads: CSALHPDRLVFYEQYF.